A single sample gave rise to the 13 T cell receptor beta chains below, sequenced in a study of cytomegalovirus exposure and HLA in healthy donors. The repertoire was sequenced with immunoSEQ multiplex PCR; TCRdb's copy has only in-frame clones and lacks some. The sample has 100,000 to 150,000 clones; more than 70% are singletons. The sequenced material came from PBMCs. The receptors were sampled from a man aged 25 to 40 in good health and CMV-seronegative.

The CDR3, as DNA: TGTGCCAGCAGTTTACCAACAGGGAATGAGCAGTTCTTC. Translation: CASSLPTGNEQFF. The V and J genes are TRBV27 and TRBJ2-1; tentative D call: TRBD1 (6 bases). The CDR3 loop spans 13 amino acids. CDR1 and CDR2 from the germline V gene are MNHEY and SMNVEV (reference sequence). Trimming took off 2 bases at V and 7 bases at J, with 9 bases between the two ends.

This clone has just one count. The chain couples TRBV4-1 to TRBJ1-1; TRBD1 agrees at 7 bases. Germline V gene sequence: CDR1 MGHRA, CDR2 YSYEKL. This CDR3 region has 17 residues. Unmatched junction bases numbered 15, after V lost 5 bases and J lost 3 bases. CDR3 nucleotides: TGCGCCAGCAGCAGAGTCGTTACCCAGGGGGGATACACTGAAGCTTTCTTT. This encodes CASSRVVTQGGYTEAFF.

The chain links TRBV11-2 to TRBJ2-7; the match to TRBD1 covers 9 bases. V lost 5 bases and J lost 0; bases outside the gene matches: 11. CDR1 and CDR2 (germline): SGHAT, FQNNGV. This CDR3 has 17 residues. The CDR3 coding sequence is TGTGCCAGCAGCCTATTCGGACAGGGGCCGAGCTCCTACGAGCAGTACTTC. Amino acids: CASSLFGQGPSSYEQYF. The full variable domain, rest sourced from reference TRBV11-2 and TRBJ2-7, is EAGVAQSPRYKIIEKRQSVAFWCNPISGHATLYWYQQILGQGPKLLIQFQNNGVVDDSQLPKDRFSAERLKGVDSTLKIQPAKLEDSAVYLCASSLFGQGPSSYEQYFGPGTRLTVT.

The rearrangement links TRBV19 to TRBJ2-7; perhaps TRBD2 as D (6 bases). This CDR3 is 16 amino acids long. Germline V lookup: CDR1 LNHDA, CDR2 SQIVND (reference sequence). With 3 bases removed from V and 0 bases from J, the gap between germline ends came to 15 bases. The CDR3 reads CASSISRDSSSYEQYF. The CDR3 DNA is TGTGCCAGTAGTATCTCCAGGGACTCGAGCTCCTACGAGCAGTACTTC. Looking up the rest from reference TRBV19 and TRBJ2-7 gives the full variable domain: DGGITQSPKYLFRKEGQNVTLSCEQNLNHDAMYWYRQDPGQGLRLIYYSQIVNDFQKGDIAEGYSVSREKKESFPLTVTSAQKNPTAFYLCASSISRDSSSYEQYFGPGTRLTVT.

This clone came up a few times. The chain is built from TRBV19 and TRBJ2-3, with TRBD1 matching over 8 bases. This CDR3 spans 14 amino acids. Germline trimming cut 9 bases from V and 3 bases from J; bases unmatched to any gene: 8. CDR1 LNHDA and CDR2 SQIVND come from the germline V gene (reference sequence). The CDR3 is CASTPGGGTDTQYF. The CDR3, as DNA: TGTGCCAGCACACCAGGGGGCGGAACAGATACGCAGTATTTT.

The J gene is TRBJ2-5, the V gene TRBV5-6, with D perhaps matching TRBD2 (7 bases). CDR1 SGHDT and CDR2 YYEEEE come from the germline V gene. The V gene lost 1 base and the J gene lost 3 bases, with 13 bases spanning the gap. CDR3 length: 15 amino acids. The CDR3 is CASSLPGGLEETQYF. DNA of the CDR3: TGTGCCAGCAGCTTGCCCGGGGGGCTAGAAGAGACCCAGTACTTC.

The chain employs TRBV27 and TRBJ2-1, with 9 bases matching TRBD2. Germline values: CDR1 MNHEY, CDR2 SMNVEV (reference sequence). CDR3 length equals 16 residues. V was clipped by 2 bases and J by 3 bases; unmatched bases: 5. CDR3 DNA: TGTGCCAGCAGTTTAGGTAGCGGGGGCCTCTACAATGAGCAGTTCTTC. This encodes CASSLGSGGLYNEQFF.

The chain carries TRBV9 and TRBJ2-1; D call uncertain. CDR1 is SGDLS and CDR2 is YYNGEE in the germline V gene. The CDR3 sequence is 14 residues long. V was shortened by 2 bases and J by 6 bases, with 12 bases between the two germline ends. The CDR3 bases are TGTGCCAGCAGCGTGTGGTCTAAACCCAATGAGCAGTTCTTC. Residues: CASSVWSKPNEQFF.

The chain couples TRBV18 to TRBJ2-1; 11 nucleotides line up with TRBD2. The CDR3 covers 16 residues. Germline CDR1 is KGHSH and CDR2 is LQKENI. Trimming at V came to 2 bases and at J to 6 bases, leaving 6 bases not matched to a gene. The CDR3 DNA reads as TGTGCCAGCTCACCATTCACTAGCGGGGGTGTCAATGAGCAGTTCTTC. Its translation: CASSPFTSGGVNEQFF.

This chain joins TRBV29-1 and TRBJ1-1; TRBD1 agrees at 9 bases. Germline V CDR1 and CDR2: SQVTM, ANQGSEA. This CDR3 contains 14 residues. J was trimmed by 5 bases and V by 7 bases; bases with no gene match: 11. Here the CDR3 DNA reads TGCAGCGCCCAACAGGGGGCGGATTTAACTGAAGCTTTCTTT. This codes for CSAQQGADLTEAFF.

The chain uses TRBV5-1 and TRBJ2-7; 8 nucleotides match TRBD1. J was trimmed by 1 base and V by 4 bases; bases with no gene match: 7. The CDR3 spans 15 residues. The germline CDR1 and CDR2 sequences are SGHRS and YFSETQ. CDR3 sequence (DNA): TGCGCCAGCAGCCGGATCGGACAGGGTTCCTACGAGCAGTACTTC. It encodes CASSRIGQGSYEQYF. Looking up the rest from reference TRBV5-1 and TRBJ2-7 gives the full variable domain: KAGVTQTPRYLIKTRGQQVTLSCSPISGHRSVSWYQQTPGQGLQFLFEYFSETQRNKGNFPGRFSGRQFSNSRSEMNVSTLELGDSALYLCASSRIGQGSYEQYFGPGTRLTVT.

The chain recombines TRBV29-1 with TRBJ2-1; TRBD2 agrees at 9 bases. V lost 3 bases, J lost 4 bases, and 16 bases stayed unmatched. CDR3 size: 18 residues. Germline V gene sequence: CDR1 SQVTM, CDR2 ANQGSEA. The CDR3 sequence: CSVEKGQFSGRGYNEQFF. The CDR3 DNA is TGCAGCGTTGAGAAGGGACAATTTAGCGGGAGAGGGTACAATGAGCAGTTCTTC.

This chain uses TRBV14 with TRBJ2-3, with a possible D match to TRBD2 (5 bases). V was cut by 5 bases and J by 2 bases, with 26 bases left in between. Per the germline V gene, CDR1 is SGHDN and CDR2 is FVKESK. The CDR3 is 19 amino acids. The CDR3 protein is CASSCHWGCGRANTDTQYF. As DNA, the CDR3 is TGTGCCAGCAGCTGCCACTGGGGTTGTGGGCGGGCCAACACAGATACGCAGTATTTT.